This TCR beta chain originates from a study of vaccination effects on CD4 cells after COVID-19. Study outcomes and limitations: There was marked clonal contraction among infection- and vaccine-induced clones late after vaccination. Healthy vaccinees showed cross-reactivity with common cold coronaviruses in only 1 of 255 vaccine-induced clones.

Details on this clone: What it binds is unknown.

After expansion with viral peptide pools in the ViraFEST assay, antigen-specific CD4+ T cells were sequenced. Following a roughly 10-day culture, CD4+ T cells were purified. Previously uninfected by SARS-CoV-2, the vaccine recipients also showed negative nucleocapsid antibodies. Cultures of fewer than 2.5 million PBMC per well contained about 11 IU/ml IL-2 plus 10 ug/ml peptides. This CDR3 is built from 15 residues. J lost 8 bases, V lost 0 bases, and 3 bases had no gene match. Germline CDR1 reads SGHRS; CDR2 reads YFSETQ. Some clones are missing from TCRdb's copy, which holds only in-frame ones; the method was immunoSEQ multiplex PCR. This table holds around 13,000 clones, less than 85% found once.

Sequencing was performed on CD4+ T cells from PBMCs cultured with HCoV-229E spike peptides, taken before COVID-19 vaccination. The source of this sequence is a human donor who received a COVID-19 vaccine. The V gene is TRBV5-1, the J gene TRBJ2-1; 12 bases match TRBD2. The CDR3 sequence: CASSLGTSGTDEQFF. The CDR3 DNA reads TGCGCCAGCAGCTTGGGGACTAGCGGGACTGATGAGCAGTTCTTC. Drawing the rest from reference TRBV5-1 and TRBJ2-1, the complete variable domain is KAGVTQTPRYLIKTRGQQVTLSCSPISGHRSVSWYQQTPGQGLQFLFEYFSETQRNKGNFPGRFSGRQFSNSRSEMNVSTLELGDSALYLCASSLGTSGTDEQFFGPGTRLTVL.